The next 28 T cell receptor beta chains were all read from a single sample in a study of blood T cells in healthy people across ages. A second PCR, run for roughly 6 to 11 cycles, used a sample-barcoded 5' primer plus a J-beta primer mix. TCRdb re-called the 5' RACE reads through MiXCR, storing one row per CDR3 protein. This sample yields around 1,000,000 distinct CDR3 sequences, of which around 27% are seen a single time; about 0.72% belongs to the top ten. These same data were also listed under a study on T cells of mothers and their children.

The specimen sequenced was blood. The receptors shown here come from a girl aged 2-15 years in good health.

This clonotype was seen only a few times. CDR3 region: CASSSTNGADSYEQYF. DNA for the CDR3: TGCGCCAGCAGCTCCACGAATGGAGCGGACTCCTACGAGCAGTACTTC. The gene calls are TRBV5-1 and TRBJ2-5, with D perhaps TRBD2 (5 bases). The J call is uncertain, as TRBJ2-7 better fits the DNA end. This CDR3 is built from 16 residues. CDR1 is SGHRS, CDR2 YFSETQ, per germline.

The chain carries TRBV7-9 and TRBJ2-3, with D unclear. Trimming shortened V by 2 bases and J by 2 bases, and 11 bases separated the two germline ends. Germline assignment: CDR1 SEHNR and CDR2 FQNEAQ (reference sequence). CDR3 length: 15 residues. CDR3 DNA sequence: TGTGCCAGCAGCTTACAACTTCCTTACACAGATACGCAGTATTTT. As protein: CASSLQLPYTDTQYF.

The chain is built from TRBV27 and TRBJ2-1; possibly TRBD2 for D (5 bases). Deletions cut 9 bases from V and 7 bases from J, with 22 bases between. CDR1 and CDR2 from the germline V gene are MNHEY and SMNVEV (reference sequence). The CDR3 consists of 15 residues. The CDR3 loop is CASNPLLASLNEQFF. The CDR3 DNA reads TGTGCCAGTAACCCCCTTCTAGCCTCCTTGAATGAGCAGTTCTTC.

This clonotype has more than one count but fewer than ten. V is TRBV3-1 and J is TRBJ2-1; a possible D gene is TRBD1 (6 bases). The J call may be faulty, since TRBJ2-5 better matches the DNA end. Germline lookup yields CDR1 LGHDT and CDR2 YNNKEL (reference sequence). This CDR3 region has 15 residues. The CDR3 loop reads CASSQVRPGVETQYF. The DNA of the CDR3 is TGTGCCAGCAGCCAAGTGAGGCCAGGGGTGGAGACCCAGTACTTC.

CDR3 coding DNA: TGTGCCACCAGCAGAGAAGTTCCTAGTGAGTGGACTATAGCCAAAAACATTCAGTACTTC. Translation gives CATSREVPSEWTIAKNIQYF. The chain recombines TRBV15 with TRBJ2-4; D may be TRBD2 (6 bases). Trimming removed 0 bases at V and 0 bases at J, with 21 bases between. The length of the CDR3 is 20 residues. Germline assignment: CDR1 LNHNV and CDR2 YYDKDF (reference sequence). Drawing the rest from reference TRBV15 and TRBJ2-4, the complete variable domain is DAMVIQNPRYQVTQFGKPVTLSCSQTLNHNVMYWYQQKSSQAPKLLFHYYDKDFNNEADTPDNFQSRRPNTSFCFLDIRSPGLGDTAMYLCATSREVPSEWTIAKNIQYFGAGTRLSVL.

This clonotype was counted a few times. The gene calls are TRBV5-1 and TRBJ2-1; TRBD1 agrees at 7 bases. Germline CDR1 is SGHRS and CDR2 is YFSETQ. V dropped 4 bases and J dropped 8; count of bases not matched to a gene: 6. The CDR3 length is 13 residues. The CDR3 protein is CASSTDRVYEQFF. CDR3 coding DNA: TGCGCCAGCAGCACCGACAGGGTATATGAGCAGTTCTTC.

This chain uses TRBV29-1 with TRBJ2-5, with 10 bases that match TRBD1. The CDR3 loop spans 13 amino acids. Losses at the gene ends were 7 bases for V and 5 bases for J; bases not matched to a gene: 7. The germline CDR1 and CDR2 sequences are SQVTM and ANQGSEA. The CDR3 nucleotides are TGCAGCGCAGGGACAGGGGCCTGGGAGACCCAGTACTTC. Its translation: CSAGTGAWETQYF.

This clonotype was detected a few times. CDR3 loop: CASSLSFGVGQSRDTQYF. The CDR3 bases are TGTGCCAGCAGCTTAAGTTTTGGCGTTGGGCAGAGCCGCGATACGCAGTATTTT. The genes are TRBV11-3 and TRBJ2-3, with D unresolved. CDR1 and CDR2 from the germline V gene are SGHNT and YENEEA. CDR3 length: 18 residues. V dropped 2 bases and J dropped 6 bases, with 24 bases sitting between them.

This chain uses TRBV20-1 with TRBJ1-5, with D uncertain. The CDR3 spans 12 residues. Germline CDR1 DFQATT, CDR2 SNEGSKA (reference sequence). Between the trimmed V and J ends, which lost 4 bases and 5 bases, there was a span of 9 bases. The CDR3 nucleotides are TGCAGTGCTATGGGCAGTGATCAGCCCCAGCATTTT. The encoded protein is CSAMGSDQPQHF.

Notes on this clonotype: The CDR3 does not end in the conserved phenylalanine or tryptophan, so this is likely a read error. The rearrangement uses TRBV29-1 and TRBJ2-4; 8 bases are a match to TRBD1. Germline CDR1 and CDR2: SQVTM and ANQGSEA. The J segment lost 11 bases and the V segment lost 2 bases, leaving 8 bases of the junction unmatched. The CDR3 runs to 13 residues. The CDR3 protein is CSVETGTGAVQYL. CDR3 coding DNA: TGCAGCGTTGAAACCGGGACAGGTGCCGTTCAGTACTTG.

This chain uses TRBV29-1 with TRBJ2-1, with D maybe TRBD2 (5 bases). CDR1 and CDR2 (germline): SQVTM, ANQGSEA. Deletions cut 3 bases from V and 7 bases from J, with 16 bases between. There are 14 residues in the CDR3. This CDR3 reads CSVEALNEGNEQFF. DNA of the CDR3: TGCAGCGTTGAGGCCCTCAACGAGGGTAATGAGCAGTTCTTC.

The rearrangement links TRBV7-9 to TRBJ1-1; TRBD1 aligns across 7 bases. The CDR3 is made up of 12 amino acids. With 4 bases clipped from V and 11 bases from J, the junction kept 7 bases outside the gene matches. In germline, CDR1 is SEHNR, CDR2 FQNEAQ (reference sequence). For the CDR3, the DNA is TGTGCCAGCAGCTCGGGACAGCCAGAGGCTTTCTTT. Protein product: CASSSGQPEAFF.

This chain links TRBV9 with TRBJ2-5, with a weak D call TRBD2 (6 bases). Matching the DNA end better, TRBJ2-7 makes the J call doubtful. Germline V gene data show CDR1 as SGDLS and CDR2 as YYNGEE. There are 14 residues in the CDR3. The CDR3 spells CASSVAGRGDEQYF. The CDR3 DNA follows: TGTGCCAGCAGCGTAGCCGGGAGAGGGGACGAGCAGTACTTC.

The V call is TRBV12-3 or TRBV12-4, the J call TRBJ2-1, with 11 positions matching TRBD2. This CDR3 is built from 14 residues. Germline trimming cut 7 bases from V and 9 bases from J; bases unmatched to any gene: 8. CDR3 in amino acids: CASTILAGVGEQFF. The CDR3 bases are TGTGCCAGCACTATACTAGCGGGAGTGGGTGAGCAGTTCTTC.

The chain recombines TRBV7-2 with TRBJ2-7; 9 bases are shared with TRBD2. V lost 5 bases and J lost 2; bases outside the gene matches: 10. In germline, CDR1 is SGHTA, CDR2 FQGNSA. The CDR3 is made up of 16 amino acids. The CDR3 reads CASSQATGGGAYEQYF. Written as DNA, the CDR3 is TGTGCCAGCAGCCAGGCGACCGGCGGGGGGGCCTACGAGCAGTACTTC.

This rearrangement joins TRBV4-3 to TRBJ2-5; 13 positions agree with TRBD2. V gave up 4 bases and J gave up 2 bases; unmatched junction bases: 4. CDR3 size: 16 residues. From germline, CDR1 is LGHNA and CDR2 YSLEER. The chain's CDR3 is CASSPQLAGGQETQYF. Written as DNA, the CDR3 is TGCGCCAGCAGCCCACAACTAGCGGGGGGGCAAGAGACCCAGTACTTC.

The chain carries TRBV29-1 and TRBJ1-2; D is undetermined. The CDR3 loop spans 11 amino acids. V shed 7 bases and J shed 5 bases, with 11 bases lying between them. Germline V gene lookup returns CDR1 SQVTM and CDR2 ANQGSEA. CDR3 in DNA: TGCAGCGCCGAATCGGGTTATGGCTACACCTTC. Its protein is CSAESGYGYTF.

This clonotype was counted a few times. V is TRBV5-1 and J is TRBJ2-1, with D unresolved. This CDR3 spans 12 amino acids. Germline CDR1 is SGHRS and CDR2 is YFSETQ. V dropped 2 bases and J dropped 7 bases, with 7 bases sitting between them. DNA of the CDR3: TGCGCCAGCAGCTTCACAGAAAATGAGCAGTTCTTC. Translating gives CASSFTENEQFF.

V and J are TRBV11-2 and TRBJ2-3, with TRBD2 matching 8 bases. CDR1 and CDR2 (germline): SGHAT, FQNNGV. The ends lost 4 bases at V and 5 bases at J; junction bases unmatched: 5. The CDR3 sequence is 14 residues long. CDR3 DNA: TGTGCCAGCAGCTCTACCAGCGGGAGAGATACGCAGTATTTT. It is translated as CASSSTSGRDTQYF.

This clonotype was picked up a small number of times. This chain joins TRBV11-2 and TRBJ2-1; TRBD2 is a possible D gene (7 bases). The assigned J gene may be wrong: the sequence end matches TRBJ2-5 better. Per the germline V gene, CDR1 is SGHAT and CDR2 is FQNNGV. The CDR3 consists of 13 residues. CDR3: CASSGGAQETQYF. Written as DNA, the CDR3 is TGTGCCAGCAGTGGGGGGGCCCAAGAGACCCAGTACTTC.

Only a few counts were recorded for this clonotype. The CDR3 coding sequence is TGCGCCAGCAGCTGGGGACTAGCGGGGGACTCTTCCCAAGAGACCCAGTACTTC. Amino acids: CASSWGLAGDSSQETQYF. The genes are TRBV5-1 and TRBJ2-5, with 14 bases aligning to TRBD2. CDR1 and CDR2 (germline): SGHRS, YFSETQ. The ends lost 3 bases at V and 1 base at J; junction bases unmatched: 8. This CDR3 is built from 18 residues.

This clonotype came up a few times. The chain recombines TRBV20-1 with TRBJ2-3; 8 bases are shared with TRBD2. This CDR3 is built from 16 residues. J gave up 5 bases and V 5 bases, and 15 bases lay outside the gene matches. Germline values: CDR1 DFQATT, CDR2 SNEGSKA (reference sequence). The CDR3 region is CSADIALSGGGDTQYF. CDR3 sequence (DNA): TGCAGTGCTGACATCGCACTAAGCGGGGGTGGAGATACGCAGTATTTT.

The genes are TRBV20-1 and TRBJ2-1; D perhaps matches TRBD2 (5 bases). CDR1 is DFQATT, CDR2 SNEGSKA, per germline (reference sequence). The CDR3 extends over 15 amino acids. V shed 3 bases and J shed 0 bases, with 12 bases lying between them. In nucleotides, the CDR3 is TGCAGTGCTAGGGGCGATACTAGCTCCTACAATGAGCAGTTCTTC. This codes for CSARGDTSSYNEQFF.

CDR3 nucleotide sequence: TGTGCCAGCAGTCTACAGGGTATCGCGCTGTTTTTT. Encoded protein: CASSLQGIALFF. The V and J genes are TRBV12-3 or TRBV12-4 and TRBJ2-2; D is perhaps TRBD1 (6 bases). The CDR3 spans 12 residues. V shed 5 bases and J shed 13 bases, with 14 bases lying between them.

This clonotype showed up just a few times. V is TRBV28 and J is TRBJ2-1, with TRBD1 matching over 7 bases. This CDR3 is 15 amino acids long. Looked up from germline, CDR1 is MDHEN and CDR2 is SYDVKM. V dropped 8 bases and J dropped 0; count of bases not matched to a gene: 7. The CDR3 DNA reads TGTGCCAGCTTACAGGGGACCCTCTCCTACAATGAGCAGTTCTTC. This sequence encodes CASLQGTLSYNEQFF.

The CDR3 region has the DNA TGTGCCAGCAGCCAAGTCCAGGGGGCGTCCTACGAGCAGTACTTC. Its protein is CASSQVQGASYEQYF. The chain carries TRBV4-2 and TRBJ2-7; TRBD1 aligns across 8 bases. Germline CDR1 and CDR2: LGHNA and YNFKEQ. V lost 1 base, J lost 1 base, and 3 bases stayed unmatched. The CDR3 extends over 15 amino acids.

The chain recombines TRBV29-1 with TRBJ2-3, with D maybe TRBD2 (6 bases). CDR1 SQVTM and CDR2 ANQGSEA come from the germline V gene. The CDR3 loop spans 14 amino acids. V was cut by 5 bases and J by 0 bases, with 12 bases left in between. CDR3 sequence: CSVSRGTSTDTQYF. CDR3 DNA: TGCAGCGTTAGCAGAGGGACTAGCACAGATACGCAGTATTTT.

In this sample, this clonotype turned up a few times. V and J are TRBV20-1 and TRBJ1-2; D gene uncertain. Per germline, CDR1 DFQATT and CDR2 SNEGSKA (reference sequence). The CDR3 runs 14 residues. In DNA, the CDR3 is TGCAGCGCGTATCGACATGGGTTTGACTATGGCTACACCTTC. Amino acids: CSAYRHGFDYGYTF.